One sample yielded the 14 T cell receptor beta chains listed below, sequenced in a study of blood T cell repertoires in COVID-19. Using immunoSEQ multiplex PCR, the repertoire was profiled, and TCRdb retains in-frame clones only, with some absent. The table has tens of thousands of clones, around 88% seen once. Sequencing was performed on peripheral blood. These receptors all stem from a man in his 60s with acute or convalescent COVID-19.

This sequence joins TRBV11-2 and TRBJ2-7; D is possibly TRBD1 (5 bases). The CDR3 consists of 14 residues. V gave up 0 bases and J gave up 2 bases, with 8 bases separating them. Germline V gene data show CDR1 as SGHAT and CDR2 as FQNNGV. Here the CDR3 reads CASSLDRAAYEQYF. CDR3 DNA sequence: TGTGCCAGCAGCTTAGACAGGGCCGCCTACGAGCAGTACTTC.

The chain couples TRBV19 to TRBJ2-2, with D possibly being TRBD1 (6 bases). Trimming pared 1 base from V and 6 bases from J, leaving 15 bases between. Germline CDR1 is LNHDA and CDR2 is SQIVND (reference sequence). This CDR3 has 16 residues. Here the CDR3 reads CASSIAVRTAAGELFF. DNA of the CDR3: TGTGCCAGTAGTATAGCGGTGAGGACAGCTGCCGGGGAGCTGTTTTTT. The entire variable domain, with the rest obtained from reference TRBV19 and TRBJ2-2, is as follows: DGGITQSPKYLFRKEGQNVTLSCEQNLNHDAMYWYRQDPGQGLRLIYYSQIVNDFQKGDIAEGYSVSREKKESFPLTVTSAQKNPTAFYLCASSIAVRTAAGELFFGEGSRLTVL.

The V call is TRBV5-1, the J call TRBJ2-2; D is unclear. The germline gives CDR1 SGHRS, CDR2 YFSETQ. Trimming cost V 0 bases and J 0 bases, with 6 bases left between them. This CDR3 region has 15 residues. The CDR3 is CASSLDRANTGELFF. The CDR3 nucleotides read TGCGCCAGCAGCTTGGACAGAGCGAACACCGGGGAGCTGTTTTTT.

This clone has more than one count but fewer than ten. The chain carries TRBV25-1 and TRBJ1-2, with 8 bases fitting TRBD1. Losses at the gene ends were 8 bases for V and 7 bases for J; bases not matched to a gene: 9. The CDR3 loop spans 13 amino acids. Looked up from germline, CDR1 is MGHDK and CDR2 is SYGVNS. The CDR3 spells CASGGGQVAGYTF. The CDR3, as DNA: TGTGCCAGCGGGGGGGGACAGGTAGCTGGCTACACCTTC.

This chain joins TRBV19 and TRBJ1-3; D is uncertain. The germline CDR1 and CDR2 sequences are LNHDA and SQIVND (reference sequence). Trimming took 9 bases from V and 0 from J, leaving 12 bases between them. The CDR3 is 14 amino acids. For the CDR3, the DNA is TGTGCCAGCGAGGACTGGAGCTCTGGAAACACCATATATTTT. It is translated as CASEDWSSGNTIYF. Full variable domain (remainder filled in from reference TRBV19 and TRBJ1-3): DGGITQSPKYLFRKEGQNVTLSCEQNLNHDAMYWYRQDPGQGLRLIYYSQIVNDFQKGDIAEGYSVSREKKESFPLTVTSAQKNPTAFYLCASEDWSSGNTIYFGEGSWLTVV.

The CDR3 DNA sequence: TGTGCCAGCAGTCCCCAGGTTATCTCTGGAAACACCATATATTTT. Amino acid sequence: CASSPQVISGNTIYF. The chain combines TRBV28 with TRBJ1-3; no clear D gene. Deletions cut 5 bases from V and 0 bases from J, with 11 bases between. This CDR3 is 15 amino acids long. Germline V gives CDR1 MDHEN, CDR2 SYDVKM.

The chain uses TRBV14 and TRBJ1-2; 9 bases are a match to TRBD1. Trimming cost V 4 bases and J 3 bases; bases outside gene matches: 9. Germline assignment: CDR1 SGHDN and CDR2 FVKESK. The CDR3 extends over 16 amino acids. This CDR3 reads CASSRTDRGWDYGYTF. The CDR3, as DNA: TGTGCCAGCAGCCGAACGGACAGGGGATGGGACTATGGCTACACCTTC.

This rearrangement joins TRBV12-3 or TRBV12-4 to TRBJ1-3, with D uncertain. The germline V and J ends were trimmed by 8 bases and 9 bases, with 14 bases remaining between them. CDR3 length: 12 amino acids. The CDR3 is CASATMPSTIYF. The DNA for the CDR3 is TGTGCCAGCGCCACAATGCCCAGCACCATATATTTT.

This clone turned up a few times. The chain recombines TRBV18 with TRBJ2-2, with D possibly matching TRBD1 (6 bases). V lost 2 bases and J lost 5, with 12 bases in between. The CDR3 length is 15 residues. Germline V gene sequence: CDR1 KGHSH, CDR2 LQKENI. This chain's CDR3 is CASSPEQGATGELFF. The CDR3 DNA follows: TGTGCCAGCTCACCAGAACAGGGAGCGACCGGGGAGCTGTTTTTT.

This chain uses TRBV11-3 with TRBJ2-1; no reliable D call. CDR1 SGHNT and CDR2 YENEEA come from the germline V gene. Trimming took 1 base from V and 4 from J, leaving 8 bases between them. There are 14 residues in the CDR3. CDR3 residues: CASSLGAYYNEQFF. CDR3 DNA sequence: TGTGCCAGCAGCTTAGGCGCCTATTACAATGAGCAGTTCTTC.

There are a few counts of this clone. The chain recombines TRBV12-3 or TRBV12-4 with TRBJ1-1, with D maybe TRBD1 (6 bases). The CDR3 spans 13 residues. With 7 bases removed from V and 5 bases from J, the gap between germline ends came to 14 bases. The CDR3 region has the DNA TGTGCCAGCACCCTAGGGGGTTGGACTGAAGCTTTCTTT. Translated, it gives CASTLGGWTEAFF.

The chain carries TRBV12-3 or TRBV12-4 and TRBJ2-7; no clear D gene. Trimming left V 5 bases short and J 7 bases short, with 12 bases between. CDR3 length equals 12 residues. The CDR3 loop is CASSALVSEQYF. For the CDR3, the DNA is TGTGCCAGCAGTGCCTTAGTGAGTGAGCAGTACTTC.

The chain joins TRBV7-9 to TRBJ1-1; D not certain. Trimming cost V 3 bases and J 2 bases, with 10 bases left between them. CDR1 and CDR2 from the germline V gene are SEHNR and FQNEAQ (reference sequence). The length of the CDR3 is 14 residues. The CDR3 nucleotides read TGTGCCAGCAGCTTTGAAACTACCAACACTGAAGCTTTCTTT. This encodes CASSFETTNTEAFF.

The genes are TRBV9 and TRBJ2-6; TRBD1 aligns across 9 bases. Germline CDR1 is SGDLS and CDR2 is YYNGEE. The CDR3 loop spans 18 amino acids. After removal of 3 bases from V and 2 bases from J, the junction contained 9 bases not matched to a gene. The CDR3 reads CASSAGPTGGAGANVLTF. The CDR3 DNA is TGTGCCAGCAGCGCTGGACCAACAGGGGGCGCTGGGGCCAACGTCCTGACTTTC.